This T cell receptor (beta chain) derives from a study of molecular identifiers for immune sequencing clone quantification. The germline gives CDR1 LNHDA, CDR2 SQIVND (reference sequence). With V trimmed by 6 bases and J by 2 bases, 6 bases remained unmatched. CDR3 length: 14 amino acids. Using its own MiXCR run on the PCR reads, TCRdb lists one record per CDR3 protein. The repertoire includes about 630,000 distinct CDR3 sequences, around 25% of them detected once, and 0.6% to 0.9% sits in the top ten. The material sequenced was naive CD8+ T cells from blood, with Jurkat cell RNA spiked in. Subset described: FACS-sorted CD8+CD4-CCR7+CD45RA+ naive T cells. The source is a human donor in good health. Some libraries in this study had Jurkat cell RNA spiked in. The chain couples TRBV19 to TRBJ2-5; 7 nucleotides agree with TRBD1. The CDR3 here is CASRGQGQQETQYF. The CDR3 DNA reads as TGTGCCAGTAGGGGCCAGGGACAGCAAGAGACCCAGTACTTC.